Below, 15 T cell receptor beta chains from the same sample are listed, as sequenced in a study of blood T cells in healthy people across ages. Primers used in a second PCR of about 7 to 12 cycles were a sample-barcoded 5' primer and a J-beta primer mix. Each CDR3 protein is one row after TCRdb ran MiXCR on the 5' RACE reads. The sample carries 1.5 million to 2 million distinct CDR3 sequences, about 35% recorded once. Sequenced: blood. The receptor set was obtained from a woman aged 25 to 39 in good health.

This chain links TRBV6-1 with TRBJ1-1, with 9 bases lining up with TRBD1. This CDR3 region has 20 residues. Germline assignment: CDR1 MNHNS and CDR2 SASEGT. The V gene end was trimmed by 6 bases and the J gene end by 2 bases; junction bases not matched to a gene: 22. The CDR3 loop reads CASRPFLGAGQGMTNTEAFF. For the CDR3, the DNA is TGTGCCAGCAGACCCTTCTTGGGAGCGGGACAGGGAATGACTAACACTGAAGCTTTCTTT.

This clonotype was counted a few times. The chain employs TRBV9 and TRBJ1-1; D remains unclear. The germline CDR1 and CDR2 sequences are SGDLS and YYNGEE. V was trimmed by 3 bases and J by 4 bases, leaving 19 bases between them. The CDR3 has 16 residues. CDR3 in amino acids: CASSGGGNSPGTEAFF. Written as DNA, the CDR3 is TGTGCCAGCAGCGGCGGAGGGAACTCCCCGGGCACTGAAGCTTTCTTT.

V is TRBV5-5 and J is TRBJ2-7; D possibly corresponds to TRBD1 (6 bases). Germline values: CDR1 SGHKS, CDR2 YYEKEE (reference sequence). V lost 4 bases and J 0 bases, leaving 11 bases between the germline ends. The CDR3 sequence is 14 residues long. CDR3 sequence reads: CASSKGQTSYEQYF. CDR3 nucleotide sequence: TGTGCCAGCAGCAAAGGACAGACCTCCTACGAGCAGTACTTC.

Only a few counts were recorded for this clonotype. The chain couples TRBV10-1 to TRBJ2-1; 14 nucleotides line up with TRBD2. The CDR3 totals 18 residues. CDR1 is WNHNN and CDR2 is SYGVQD in the germline V gene (reference sequence). With 2 bases clipped from V and 7 bases from J, the junction kept 10 bases outside the gene matches. CDR3 amino acids: CASSERSGLAGDRNEQFF. The DNA for the CDR3 is TGCGCCAGCAGTGAGCGATCGGGACTAGCGGGAGATAGGAATGAGCAGTTCTTC.

V usage is TRBV18 and J usage is TRBJ1-1; 9 bases agree with TRBD1. The V gene's germline CDR1 is KGHSH and CDR2 LQKENI. V trimming: 5 bases; J trimming: 4 bases; junction bases outside the gene matches: 5. The CDR3 spans 14 residues. CDR3 region: CASSNGTGFTEAFF. CDR3 sequence (DNA): TGTGCCAGCTCAAACGGGACAGGGTTCACTGAAGCTTTCTTT.

This clonotype was detected a few times. The chain links TRBV29-1 to TRBJ2-3, with D unclear. Germline CDR1 SQVTM, CDR2 ANQGSEA. This CDR3 has 15 amino acids. Between the trimmed V and J ends, which lost 3 bases and 1 base, there was a span of 14 bases. This CDR3 is CSVDGSDSGTDTQYF. The DNA for the CDR3 is TGCAGCGTTGACGGTTCAGATTCGGGCACAGATACGCAGTATTTT.

The chain carries TRBV12-3 or TRBV12-4 and TRBJ2-1, with 7 bases aligning to TRBD2. J lost 7 bases, V lost 7 bases, and 10 bases had no gene match. This CDR3 is 14 amino acids long. The CDR3 here is CASILRGRENEQFF. CDR3 bases: TGTGCCAGCATCCTACGTGGGCGGGAGAATGAGCAGTTCTTC.

The rearrangement links TRBV6-5 to TRBJ1-2, with D possibly matching TRBD1 (6 bases). V lost 8 bases and J lost 4, with 14 bases in between. Germline V gives CDR1 MNHEY, CDR2 SVGAGI. This CDR3 comprises 13 residues. Here the CDR3 reads CASLGAGAYGYTF. CDR3 DNA: TGTGCCAGCTTGGGGGCAGGGGCCTATGGCTACACCTTC.

Remarks on this clonotype: The junction shows a germline mismatch at one end, possibly a read error. This sequence joins TRBV12-3 or TRBV12-4 and TRBJ1-5; tentatively, D is TRBD1 (6 bases). The length of the CDR3 is 15 residues. The CDR3 here is CASSWGQKSNRPQHF. The CDR3 DNA reads as TGTGCCAGCAGTTGGGGACAAAAAAGCAATCGGCCCCAGCATTTT.

This clonotype has just a few counts. The J gene is TRBJ2-6, the V gene TRBV4-1; D is undetermined. The CDR3 spans 16 residues. Between the trimmed V and J ends, which lost 7 bases and 0 bases, there was a span of 13 bases. Germline CDR1 is MGHRA and CDR2 is YSYEKL. CDR3 coding DNA: TGCGCCAGCACCGGATCGCCACTCTCTGGGGCCAACGTCCTGACTTTC. It is translated as CASTGSPLSGANVLTF.

This clonotype occurred a few times. V and J are TRBV11-2 and TRBJ2-3, with TRBD2 identical over 8 bases. Trimming removed 0 bases from V and 11 bases from J; junction bases left unmatched: 4. The germline V gene has CDR1 SGHAT and CDR2 FQNNGV. The CDR3 spans 13 residues. CDR3 sequence (DNA): TGTGCCAGCAGCTTAGAAAGTGCGGGGGGGCAGTATTTT. Encoded protein: CASSLESAGGQYF.

This clonotype was counted once. The J gene is TRBJ2-2, the V gene TRBV29-1; 8 positions match TRBD1. This CDR3 has 14 amino acids. Per the germline V gene, CDR1 is SQVTM and CDR2 is ANQGSEA. J was trimmed by 4 bases and V by 6 bases; bases with no gene match: 7. CDR3 DNA sequence: TGCAGCGTGCAGGGGGCAAAGGGCACCGGGGAGCTGTTTTTT. Translated, it gives CSVQGAKGTGELFF.

This clonotype showed up just once. One end of the junction fails to match germline, which may point to a read error. The chain recombines TRBV24-1 with TRBJ2-6; possible D gene TRBD1, 5 bases. The germline V gene has CDR1 KGHDR and CDR2 SFDVKD. The CDR3 length is 13 residues. This CDR3 is CATSPSGADVLTF. Here the CDR3 DNA reads TGTGCCACCAGTCCTTCTGGGGCCGACGTCCTGACTTTC.

V is TRBV15 and J is TRBJ1-1, with a possible D match to TRBD1 (5 bases). Germline-derived CDR1 and CDR2 are LNHNV and YYDKDF (reference sequence). The CDR3 runs 17 residues. Trimming shortened V by 5 bases and J by 0 bases, and 19 bases separated the two germline ends. CDR3 sequence: CATSGGKSSSLNTEAFF. The DNA of the CDR3 is TGTGCCACCAGCGGGGGGAAAAGTAGCAGCCTGAACACTGAAGCTTTCTTT.

Concerning this clonotype: A junction boundary mismatches the germline segment, possibly from a read error. The CDR3 nucleotides read TGCGCCAGCAGCCTGGATCAGACCTATGGCTACACCTTC. Its translation: CASSLDQTYGYTF. The J gene is TRBJ1-2, the V gene TRBV11-2; D remains unclear. Germline loops: CDR1 SGHAT, CDR2 FQNNGV. CDR3 length equals 13 residues. Supplemented by reference TRBV11-2 and TRBJ1-2, the full variable domain reads EAGVAQSPRYKIIEKRQSVAFWCNPISGHATLYWYQQILGQGPKLLIQFQNNGVVDDSQLPKDRFSAERLKGVDSTLKIQPAKLEDSAVYLCASSLDQTYGYTFGSGTRLTVV.